This T cell receptor (beta chain) is drawn from a study of OX40 agonist ivuxolimab in advanced cancers. Study-level information: An anti-OX40 (CD134) antibody with agonistic activity, ivuxolimab, was administered to patients. Hepatocellular carcinoma, melanoma, renal cell or head and neck cancer was diagnosed in the dose-escalation patients. Study-wide points: Among T cells, CD8+ cells averaged more expanded clones than CD4+ cells.

V lost 5 bases and J 8 bases, leaving 13 bases between the germline ends. Germline loops: CDR1 MNHNS, CDR2 SASEGT. The CDR3 is 12 residues long. The repertoire was sequenced with immunoSEQ multiplex PCR; TCRdb's copy has only in-frame clones and lacks some. The sample records tens of thousands of clones, 85% to 90% being singletons. As to this clone: Its antigen is undetermined.

The chain joins TRBV6-1 to TRBJ2-7; no clear D. The input for sequencing was CD4+ or CD8+ T cells sorted from blood, taken in a trial of the OX40 agonist ivuxolimab. This receptor was obtained from an adult with an advanced solid tumor such as melanoma, head and neck, liver or kidney cancer. The CDR3 sequence: CASSSQIGQQYF. CDR3 sequence (DNA): TGTGCCAGCAGTTCACAGATCGGGCAGCAGTACTTC.